Listed below are T cell receptor beta chains from one sample, sequenced in a study of T cell changes during pregnancy in multiple sclerosis. Measured with immunoSEQ multiplex PCR; TCRdb has only the in-frame clones, and not every one. The sample comprises 73,000 or so clones, about 90% of which are singletons, and around 0.89% rests with the top ten. The sample consisted of peripheral blood, taken in the second trimester of pregnancy. These receptors all stem from a female donor with multiple sclerosis, enrolled in a pregnancy study. Each CDR3 is given with its conserved first and last residue. Each record gives: J gene, V gene, D gene, clone size, CDR3 protein, CDR3 DNA. The D gene is left open where the match is weak. Clone size is given for some rows only: seen once, a few or many times, or a class if the clone is expanded.

j_gene: TRBJ2-4
v_gene: TRBV6-5
d_gene: -
abundance: -
CDR3aa: CASRSGGRTPNIQYF
CDR3nt: TGTGCCAGTCGCTCAGGTGGCCGTACCCCAAACATTCAGTACTTC

j_gene: TRBJ2-7
v_gene: TRBV7-5
d_gene: -
abundance: few
CDR3aa: CVRSLVYRDRGRYEQYF
CDR3nt: TGTGTCAGAAGCTTAGTTTACCGGGACAGGGGTCGGTACGAGCAGTACTTC

j_gene: TRBJ2-5
v_gene: TRBV18
d_gene: -
abundance: -
CDR3aa: CASSRLVRDTQETQYF
CDR3nt: TGTGCCAGCTCACGGTTAGTTCGGGACACTCAAGAGACCCAGTACTTC

j_gene: TRBJ2-5
v_gene: TRBV4-3
d_gene: TRBD1
abundance: -
CDR3aa: CASSQAYRGPQTQYF
CDR3nt: TGCGCCAGCAGCCAAGCCTACAGGGGGCCCCAGACCCAGTACTTC

j_gene: TRBJ1-2
v_gene: TRBV7-2
d_gene: -
abundance: -
CDR3aa: CASSPRSIHMSGYTF
CDR3nt: TGTGCCAGCAGCCCCAGGTCGATCCATATGAGCGGCTACACCTTC

j_gene: TRBJ2-1
v_gene: TRBV7-9
d_gene: TRBD2
abundance: -
CDR3aa: CASSTTSGEDYNEQFF
CDR3nt: TGTGCCAGCAGTACGACTAGCGGGGAGGATTACAATGAGCAGTTCTTC

j_gene: TRBJ2-5
v_gene: TRBV5-4
d_gene: TRBD2
abundance: -
CDR3aa: CASSLGLAGAETQYF
CDR3nt: TGTGCCAGCAGCTTGGGTCTAGCGGGGGCAGAGACCCAGTACTTC

j_gene: TRBJ2-7
v_gene: TRBV7-8
d_gene: -
abundance: -
CDR3aa: CASSPLRTAYEQYF
CDR3nt: TGTGCCAGCAGCCCCTTACGGACAGCCTACGAGCAGTACTTC

j_gene: TRBJ2-7
v_gene: TRBV5-1
d_gene: -
abundance: -
CDR3aa: CASKDGVIPYEQYF
CDR3nt: TGCGCCAGCAAGGACGGGGTGATACCCTACGAGCAGTACTTC

j_gene: TRBJ1-2
v_gene: TRBV10-3
d_gene: -
abundance: -
CDR3aa: CAISDRQGYGYTF
CDR3nt: TGTGCCATCAGTGATAGGCAGGGCTATGGCTACACCTTC

j_gene: TRBJ2-6
v_gene: TRBV7-9
d_gene: -
abundance: -
CDR3aa: CASGTYTGAGANVLTF
CDR3nt: TGTGCCAGCGGCACATACACGGGGGCTGGGGCCAACGTCCTGACTTTC

j_gene: TRBJ1-1
v_gene: TRBV15
d_gene: -
abundance: -
CDR3aa: CATSPRPLGNTEAFF
CDR3nt: TGTGCCACCAGTCCTAGGCCGCTGGGGAACACTGAAGCTTTCTTT

j_gene: TRBJ2-4
v_gene: TRBV7-2
d_gene: -
abundance: -
CDR3aa: CASSVRDLGPQNIQYF
CDR3nt: TGTGCCAGCAGCGTCCGGGACTTAGGGCCCCAAAACATTCAGTACTTC

j_gene: TRBJ1-1
v_gene: TRBV7-3
d_gene: -
abundance: -
CDR3aa: CASSLGPNQGSAFF
CDR3nt: TGTGCCAGCAGCCTAGGCCCAAACCAGGGTTCGGCTTTCTTT

j_gene: TRBJ2-7
v_gene: TRBV4-3
d_gene: TRBD1
abundance: -
CDR3aa: CASSQLPGTGAYEQYF
CDR3nt: TGCGCCAGCAGCCAGCTCCCCGGGACAGGGGCCTACGAGCAGTACTTC

j_gene: TRBJ2-7
v_gene: TRBV9
d_gene: TRBD2
abundance: -
CDR3aa: CASSAVAGVTYEQYF
CDR3nt: TGTGCCAGCAGCGCCGTAGCGGGAGTTACCTACGAGCAGTACTTC

j_gene: TRBJ1-1
v_gene: TRBV5-8
d_gene: -
abundance: -
CDR3aa: CASSGNRNTEAFF
CDR3nt: TGTGCCAGCAGCGGAAACAGGAACACTGAAGCTTTCTTT

j_gene: TRBJ1-4
v_gene: TRBV7-2
d_gene: TRBD1
abundance: -
CDR3aa: CASSGTGTAREKLFF
CDR3nt: TGTGCCAGCAGCGGAACCGGGACAGCTCGCGAAAAACTGTTTTTT

j_gene: TRBJ1-2
v_gene: TRBV14
d_gene: TRBD1
abundance: -
CDR3aa: CASSQFGQGAGGYTF
CDR3nt: TGTGCCAGCAGCCAATTTGGGCAGGGGGCCGGGGGCTACACCTTC

j_gene: TRBJ1-5
v_gene: TRBV5-5
d_gene: -
abundance: -
CDR3aa: CASSFRVVTVINQPQHF
CDR3nt: TGTGCCAGCAGCTTTAGAGTAGTGACAGTCATAAATCAGCCCCAGCATTTT

j_gene: TRBJ1-2
v_gene: TRBV11-2
d_gene: -
abundance: -
CDR3aa: CASSVNRVSYGYTF
CDR3nt: TGTGCCAGCAGCGTCAACAGGGTTTCCTATGGCTACACCTTC

j_gene: TRBJ1-2
v_gene: TRBV6-1
d_gene: -
abundance: -
CDR3aa: CASSRANYGYTF
CDR3nt: TGTGCCAGCTCTCGGGCTAACTATGGCTACACCTTC

j_gene: TRBJ1-1
v_gene: TRBV7-3
d_gene: -
abundance: once
CDR3aa: CASSRGGLSEAFF
CDR3nt: TGTGCCAGCAGTCGCGGGGGTCTCTCAGAAGCTTTCTTT

j_gene: TRBJ2-7
v_gene: TRBV11-2
d_gene: -
abundance: -
CDR3aa: CASSLSHSYEQYF
CDR3nt: TGTGCCAGCAGCTTGAGTCACTCCTACGAGCAGTACTTC

j_gene: TRBJ1-1
v_gene: TRBV7-9
d_gene: TRBD1
abundance: -
CDR3aa: CASSLKQSGGTEAFF
CDR3nt: TGTGCCAGCAGCTTAAAACAGTCAGGGGGCACTGAAGCTTTCTTT

j_gene: TRBJ1-1
v_gene: TRBV7-6
d_gene: -
abundance: -
CDR3aa: CASSFRDMNTEAFF
CDR3nt: TGTGCCAGCAGCTTTCGGGACATGAACACTGAAGCTTTCTTT

j_gene: TRBJ2-1
v_gene: TRBV7-3
d_gene: TRBD2
abundance: -
CDR3aa: CASSLGGGSYNEQFF
CDR3nt: TGTGCCAGCAGCTTGGGCGGGGGCTCCTACAATGAGCAGTTCTTC

j_gene: TRBJ2-3
v_gene: TRBV6-4
d_gene: TRBD2
abundance: -
CDR3aa: CASSDSAGGHTDTQYF
CDR3nt: TGTGCCAGCAGTGACTCAGCGGGGGGGCACACAGATACGCAGTATTTT

j_gene: TRBJ2-1
v_gene: TRBV5-1
d_gene: -
abundance: -
CDR3aa: CASTGYNEQFF
CDR3nt: TGCGCCAGCACGGGATACAATGAGCAGTTCTTC

j_gene: TRBJ2-7
v_gene: TRBV5-4
d_gene: TRBD1
abundance: -
CDR3aa: CASSLGRGQGDSYEQYF
CDR3nt: TGTGCCAGCAGCTTGGGTAGGGGACAGGGAGATTCCTACGAGCAGTACTTC

j_gene: TRBJ1-2
v_gene: TRBV6-5
d_gene: TRBD1
abundance: -
CDR3aa: CASSFSPGTGNGYTF
CDR3nt: TGTGCCAGCAGTTTCTCACCCGGGACAGGGAATGGCTACACCTTC

j_gene: TRBJ2-3
v_gene: TRBV9
d_gene: TRBD2
abundance: -
CDR3aa: CASSQRGAPPSTDTQYF
CDR3nt: TGTGCCAGCAGCCAGCGGGGGGCCCCCCCGAGCACAGATACGCAGTATTTT

j_gene: TRBJ1-2
v_gene: TRBV7-8
d_gene: -
abundance: once
CDR3aa: CASSLGITGGEGYTF
CDR3nt: TGTGCCAGCAGCTTAGGTATAACGGGAGGAGAGGGCTACACCTTC

j_gene: TRBJ1-2
v_gene: TRBV27
d_gene: -
abundance: -
CDR3aa: CASSLAGYYGYTF
CDR3nt: TGTGCCAGCAGTTTAGCGGGGTACTATGGCTACACCTTC

j_gene: TRBJ2-3
v_gene: TRBV6-1
d_gene: -
abundance: -
CDR3aa: CASSERRIQRTDTQYF
CDR3nt: TGTGCCAGCAGCGAAAGGAGAATCCAACGCACAGATACGCAGTATTTT

j_gene: TRBJ2-7
v_gene: TRBV7-8
d_gene: -
abundance: -
CDR3aa: CASTNREGSYEQYF
CDR3nt: TGTGCCAGCACCAACAGGGAGGGATCCTACGAGCAGTACTTC

j_gene: TRBJ2-7
v_gene: TRBV27
d_gene: -
abundance: -
CDR3aa: CASSPRGGEQYF
CDR3nt: TGTGCCAGCTCTCCGAGGGGGGGAGAGCAGTACTTC

j_gene: TRBJ2-3
v_gene: TRBV5-6
d_gene: TRBD1
abundance: -
CDR3aa: CASSLADRGSDTQYF
CDR3nt: TGTGCCAGCAGCTTGGCCGACAGGGGTTCAGATACGCAGTATTTT

j_gene: TRBJ2-5
v_gene: TRBV15
d_gene: TRBD2
abundance: -
CDR3aa: CATSGTIAGRQETQYF
CDR3nt: TGTGCCACCAGCGGCACTATAGCGGGACGCCAAGAGACCCAGTACTTC

j_gene: TRBJ2-1
v_gene: TRBV4-1
d_gene: -
abundance: -
CDR3aa: CASSLYLSANEQFF
CDR3nt: TGCGCCAGCAGCCTTTACCTTAGCGCCAATGAGCAGTTCTTC

j_gene: TRBJ1-1
v_gene: TRBV9
d_gene: -
abundance: -
CDR3aa: CASSVAPAGWRTEAFF
CDR3nt: TGTGCCAGCAGCGTAGCCCCCGCGGGGTGGCGGACTGAAGCTTTCTTT

j_gene: TRBJ2-1
v_gene: TRBV5-1
d_gene: TRBD1
abundance: -
CDR3aa: CASSPGQGETSEQFF
CDR3nt: TGCGCCAGCAGCCCAGGACAGGGGGAAACGAGTGAGCAGTTCTTC

j_gene: TRBJ2-7
v_gene: TRBV4-2
d_gene: -
abundance: -
CDR3aa: CASSQEEVLSSEQYF
CDR3nt: TGTGCCAGCAGCCAAGAAGAGGTCTTGTCGAGCGAGCAGTACTTC

j_gene: TRBJ1-6
v_gene: TRBV7-2
d_gene: -
abundance: -
CDR3aa: CASSFTTVPSPLHF
CDR3nt: TGTGCCAGCAGCTTTACCACAGTACCATCACCCCTCCACTTT

j_gene: TRBJ2-7
v_gene: TRBV27
d_gene: -
abundance: -
CDR3aa: CASSLGAFYEQYF
CDR3nt: TGTGCCAGCAGTTTAGGGGCCTTCTACGAGCAGTACTTC

j_gene: TRBJ1-2
v_gene: TRBV30
d_gene: -
abundance: -
CDR3aa: CAWKAAHYGYTF
CDR3nt: TGTGCCTGGAAAGCCGCCCACTATGGCTACACCTTC

j_gene: TRBJ2-5
v_gene: TRBV14
d_gene: TRBD2
abundance: -
CDR3aa: CASSLYLGTSGGTLQETQYF
CDR3nt: TGTGCCAGCAGCCTCTACCTCGGGACTAGCGGGGGGACCCTCCAAGAGACCCAGTACTTC

j_gene: TRBJ2-7
v_gene: TRBV19
d_gene: TRBD2
abundance: -
CDR3aa: CASTGLAGSSYEQYF
CDR3nt: TGTGCCAGTACCGGACTAGCGGGGAGCTCCTACGAGCAGTACTTC

j_gene: TRBJ1-6
v_gene: TRBV4-3
d_gene: -
abundance: -
CDR3aa: CASSQDRGNSPLHF
CDR3nt: TGCGCCAGCAGCCAAGACAGGGGAAATTCACCCCTCCACTTT

j_gene: TRBJ2-2
v_gene: TRBV5-1
d_gene: -
abundance: -
CDR3aa: CASTVGQNTGELFF
CDR3nt: TGCGCCAGCACCGTGGGGCAGAACACCGGGGAGCTGTTTTTT

j_gene: TRBJ1-1
v_gene: TRBV4-3
d_gene: -
abundance: -
CDR3aa: CASSHARGARSVAFF
CDR3nt: TGCGCCAGCAGCCATGCCCGGGGGGCGCGTTCGGTAGCTTTCTTT